A selection of T cell receptor beta chains follows, all from one sample in a study of cytomegalovirus exposure and HLA in healthy donors. Sequencing was performed with immunoSEQ multiplex PCR; in TCRdb, only in-frame clones are kept and a portion is missing. This repertoire shows hundreds of thousands of clones, 60% to 80% found once; its top ten account for around 3.9%. The specimen sequenced was PBMCs. The receptor set was obtained from a male donor in good health and CMV-seronegative. Both conserved end residues are part of each CDR3. Each record gives: CDR3 DNA, CDR3 protein, D gene, clone size, V gene, J gene. The D gene is left open where the match is weak. Size is stated for part of the rows, as once, few or many counts, or as a class when the clone is expanded.

TGCGCCAGCAGCGATCGGACAGGGGGGGTCTATGGCTACACCTTC	CASSDRTGGVYGYTF	TRBD1	few	TRBV5-1	TRBJ1-2
TGTGCCAGCAGCGGAACCACGACTAGCGGAATGACAGATACGCAGTATTTT	CASSGTTTSGMTDTQYF	TRBD2	few	TRBV9	TRBJ2-3
TGTGCCAGCAGCCTTCAGGGGGACAGCTGCCGCAATCAGCCCCAGCATTTT	CASSLQGDSCRNQPQHF	NA	NA	TRBV21-1	TRBJ1-5
TGTGCCATCAGTGAGTCGGAGGACGAGCAATTCTTC	CAISESEDEQFF	NA	NA	TRBV10-3	TRBJ2-1
TGCGCCAGCAGCCAAGGACTAGCGCGAACCTACGAGCAGTACTTC	CASSQGLARTYEQYF	TRBD2	NA	TRBV4-1	TRBJ2-7
TGTGCCAGTAGTGGGACAGGGGCTTCCAATCAGCCCCAGCATTTT	CASSGTGASNQPQHF	TRBD1	NA	TRBV19	TRBJ1-5
TGTGCCAGCAGCACCAGGGGTTCCGTCGATGAGCAGTTCTTC	CASSTRGSVDEQFF	NA	NA	TRBV7-6	TRBJ2-1
TGTGCCAGTAGTATTCAACGGGACTATAATTCACCCCTCCACTTT	CASSIQRDYNSPLHF	NA	few	TRBV19	TRBJ1-6
TGTGCCAGCCGAAACAGGGGCGGCTACACCTTC	CASRNRGGYTF	TRBD1	NA	TRBV28	TRBJ1-2
TGTGCCAGCAGCTTAAGGGGACTAGCGGCGAACACCGGGGAGCTGTTTTTT	CASSLRGLAANTGELFF	TRBD2	NA	TRBV7-2	TRBJ2-2
TGTGCCAGCAGCTTAAACCCTAAGACAGGGGGCTTCTATGGCTACACCTTC	CASSLNPKTGGFYGYTF	TRBD1	NA	TRBV7-3	TRBJ1-2
TGTGCCAGCAGCTTAGGGGCAGGGTCAAGTGCCAAAAACATTCAGTACTTC	CASSLGAGSSAKNIQYF	NA	NA	TRBV13	TRBJ2-4
TGTGCCAGCATGGCGGGTATGAACACTGAAGCTTTCTTT	CASMAGMNTEAFF	NA	few	TRBV28	TRBJ1-1